This T cell receptor (beta chain) comes out of a study of breast tumors, draining lymph nodes, adjacent tissues. Study-level points and caveats: Luminal-like breast cancer showed significantly greater tumor-nontumor repertoire similarity than basal-like breast cancer did.

On this clonotype itself: Its antigen is unknown. Being one base from a much bigger clone, this may be a read error.

Axillary draining lymph nodes of breast cancer patients supplied the node samples. Each CDR3 protein is one row after TCRdb ran MiXCR on the multiplex PCR reads. The sample has around 290,000 distinct CDR3 sequences; over 25% are singletons. The CDR3 loop spans 16 amino acids. From germline, CDR1 is LNHDA and CDR2 SQIVND (reference sequence). Sequences were obtained from axillary lymph node tissue. This chain links TRBV19 with TRBJ2-3; possibly TRBD2 for D (6 bases). The clonotype was recovered from a female donor with breast cancer. Some clones in this sample may be carry-over from other donors' samples. DNA of the CDR3: TGTGCCTGTAGTATAGAGGCGGGATTCTACACAGATACGCAGTATTTT. Amino acids: CACSIEAGFYTDTQYF.